This T cell receptor beta chain was identified during a study of response to subunit inactivated influenza vaccine (dated by TCRdb to the late 2010s). About the full investigation: Deep quantitative T cell receptor repertoire profiling was used in the study to track responses to a trivalent subunit inactivated influenza vaccine.

The research as a whole found: The authors proposed that each seasonal influenza vaccination may bring in only a limited number of new T cells.

Receptor amplification or capture employed RT-PCR. Sequencing used an Illumina HiSeq 2500. In-frame beta chains were kept once TCRdb had trimmed the public reads at Q25 with fastp and called clones with MiXCR. Each entry merges the rows of one CDR3 protein and shows their most common DNA and genes. This sample gives about 700,000 distinct CDR3 sequences in total; around 14% of them show up just once. The ten most abundant clones make up 5.5% to 7% of the sample. A remark on this clonotype: Its recognized antigen is unknown. The record has no base qualities; no much larger clone is one base away.

CDR1 and CDR2 are drawn from the germline V gene: SGDLS, YYNGEE. Counted from cysteine to phenylalanine, this CDR3 has 15 amino acids. Kept here is only the CDR3 DNA, which spans 45 bases and is read in frame from base 1. V loses 0 bases, J loses 0 bases, and the germline ends lie 10 bases apart. The sequencing here drew on PBMCs from blood, taken 14 days before vaccination. The TCR sequence derives from a man in his fifties who received an inactivated influenza vaccine. Donor details come from another sample of the same person, matched by shared clones. The V and J genes are TRBV9 and TRBJ2-7; a confident D gene designation cannot be given. The CDR3 here reads CASSVGTAASYEQYF. The bases are TGTGCCAGCAGCGTAGGTACGGCCGCCTCCTACGAGCAGTACTTC. Reference TRBV9 and TRBJ2-7 genes cover what lies past the CDR3, so the full variable domain is DSGVTQTPKHLITATGQRVTLRCSPRSGDLSVYWYQQSLDQGLQFLIQYYNGEERAKGNILERFSAQQFPDLHSELNLSSLELGDSALYFCASSVGTAASYEQYFGPGTRLTVT.